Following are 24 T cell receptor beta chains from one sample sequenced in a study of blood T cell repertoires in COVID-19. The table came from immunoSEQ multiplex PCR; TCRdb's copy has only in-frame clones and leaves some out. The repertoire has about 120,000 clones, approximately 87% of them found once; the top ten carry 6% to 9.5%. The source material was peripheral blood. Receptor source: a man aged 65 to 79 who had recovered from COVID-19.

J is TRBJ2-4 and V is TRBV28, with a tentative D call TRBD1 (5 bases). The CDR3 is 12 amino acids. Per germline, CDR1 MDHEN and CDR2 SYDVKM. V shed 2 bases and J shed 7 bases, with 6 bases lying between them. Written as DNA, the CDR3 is TGTGCCAGCAGTTTAAAGGGGAACATTCAGTACTTC. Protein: CASSLKGNIQYF.

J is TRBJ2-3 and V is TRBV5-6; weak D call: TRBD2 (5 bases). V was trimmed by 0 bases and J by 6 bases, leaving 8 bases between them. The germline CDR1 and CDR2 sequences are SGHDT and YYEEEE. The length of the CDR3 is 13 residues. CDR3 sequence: CASSLDGGDTQYF. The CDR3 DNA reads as TGTGCCAGCAGCTTGGATGGCGGGGATACGCAGTATTTT.

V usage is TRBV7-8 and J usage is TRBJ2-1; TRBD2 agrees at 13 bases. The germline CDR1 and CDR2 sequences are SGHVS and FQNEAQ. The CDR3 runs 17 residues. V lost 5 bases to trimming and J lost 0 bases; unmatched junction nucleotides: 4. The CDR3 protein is CASSLRTSGSSYNEQFF. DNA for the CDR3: TGTGCCAGCAGCCTGCGGACTAGCGGGAGCTCCTACAATGAGCAGTTCTTC.

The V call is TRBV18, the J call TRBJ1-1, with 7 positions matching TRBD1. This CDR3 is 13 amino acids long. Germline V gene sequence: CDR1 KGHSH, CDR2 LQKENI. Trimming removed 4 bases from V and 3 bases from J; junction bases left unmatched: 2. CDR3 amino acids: CASSQGAHTEAFF. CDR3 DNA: TGTGCCAGCTCACAGGGGGCACACACTGAAGCTTTCTTT.

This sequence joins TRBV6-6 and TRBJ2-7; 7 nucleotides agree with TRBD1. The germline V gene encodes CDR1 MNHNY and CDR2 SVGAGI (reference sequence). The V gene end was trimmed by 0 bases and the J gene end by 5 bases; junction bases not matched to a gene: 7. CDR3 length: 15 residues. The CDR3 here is CASSYSTGQRHEQYF. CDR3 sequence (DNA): TGTGCCAGCAGTTACTCGACGGGACAGAGGCACGAGCAGTACTTC.

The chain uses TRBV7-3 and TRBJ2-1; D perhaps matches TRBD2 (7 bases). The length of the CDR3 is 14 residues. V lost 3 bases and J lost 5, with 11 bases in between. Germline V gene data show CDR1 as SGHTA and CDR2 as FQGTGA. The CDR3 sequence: CASSFYGGHNEQFF. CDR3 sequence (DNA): TGTGCCAGCAGCTTCTACGGGGGGCACAATGAGCAGTTCTTC.

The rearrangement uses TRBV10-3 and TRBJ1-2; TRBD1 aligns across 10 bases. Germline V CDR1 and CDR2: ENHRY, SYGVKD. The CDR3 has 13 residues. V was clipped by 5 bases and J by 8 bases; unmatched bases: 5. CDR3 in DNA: TGTGCCATCAGTAGAAAGGACAGGGGGGGCTACACCTTC. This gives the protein CAISRKDRGGYTF.

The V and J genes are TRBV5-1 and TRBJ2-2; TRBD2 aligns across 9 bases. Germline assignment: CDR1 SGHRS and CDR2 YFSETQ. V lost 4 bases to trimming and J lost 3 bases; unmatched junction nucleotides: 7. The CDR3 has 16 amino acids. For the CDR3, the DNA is TGCGCCAGCAGCCTAAGGGCGGGAGGGGACACCGGGGAGCTGTTTTTT. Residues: CASSLRAGGDTGELFF.

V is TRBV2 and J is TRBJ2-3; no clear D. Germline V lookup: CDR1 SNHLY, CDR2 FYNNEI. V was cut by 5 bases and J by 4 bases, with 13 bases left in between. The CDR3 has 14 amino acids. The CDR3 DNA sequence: TGTGCCAGCAGTACCAATCTAGGTCCAGATACGCAGTATTTT. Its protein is CASSTNLGPDTQYF.

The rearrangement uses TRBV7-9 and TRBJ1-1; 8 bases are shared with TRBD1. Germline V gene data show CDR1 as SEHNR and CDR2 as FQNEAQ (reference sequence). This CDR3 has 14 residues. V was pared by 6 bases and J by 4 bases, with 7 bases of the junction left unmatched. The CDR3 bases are TGTGCCAGCAGTCAGGGGGCCGTGGGCACTGAAGCTTTCTTT. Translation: CASSQGAVGTEAFF.

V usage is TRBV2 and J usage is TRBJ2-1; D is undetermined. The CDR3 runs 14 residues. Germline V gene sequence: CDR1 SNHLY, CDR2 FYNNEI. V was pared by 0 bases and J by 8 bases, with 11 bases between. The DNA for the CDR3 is TGTGCCAGCAGTGAAGCGCGCCAGCGCCATGAGCAGTTCTTC. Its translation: CASSEARQRHEQFF.

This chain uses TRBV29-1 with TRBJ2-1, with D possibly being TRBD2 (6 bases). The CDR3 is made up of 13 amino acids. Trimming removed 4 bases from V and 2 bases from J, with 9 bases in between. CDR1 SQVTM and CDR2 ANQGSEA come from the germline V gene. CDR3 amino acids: CSVGAGPYNEQFF. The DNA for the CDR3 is TGCAGCGTTGGGGCGGGACCCTACAATGAGCAGTTCTTC.

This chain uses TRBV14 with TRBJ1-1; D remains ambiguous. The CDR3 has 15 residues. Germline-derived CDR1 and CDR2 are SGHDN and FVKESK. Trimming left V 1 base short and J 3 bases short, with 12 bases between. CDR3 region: CASSQGHRRDTEAFF. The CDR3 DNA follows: TGTGCCAGCAGCCAAGGACACCGGAGGGACACTGAAGCTTTCTTT. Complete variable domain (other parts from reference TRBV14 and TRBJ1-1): EAGVTQFPSHSVIEKGQTVTLRCDPISGHDNLYWYRRVMGKEIKFLLHFVKESKQDESGMPNNRFLAERTGGTYSTLKVQPAELEDSGVYFCASSQGHRRDTEAFFGQGTRLTVV.

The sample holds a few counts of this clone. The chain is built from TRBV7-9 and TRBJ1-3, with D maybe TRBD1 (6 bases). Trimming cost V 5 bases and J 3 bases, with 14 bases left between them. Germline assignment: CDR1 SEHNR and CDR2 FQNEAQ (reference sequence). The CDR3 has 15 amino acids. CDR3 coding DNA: TGTGCCAGCAGCACCCAGGGGTCGAATGGAAACACCATATATTTT. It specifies CASSTQGSNGNTIYF.

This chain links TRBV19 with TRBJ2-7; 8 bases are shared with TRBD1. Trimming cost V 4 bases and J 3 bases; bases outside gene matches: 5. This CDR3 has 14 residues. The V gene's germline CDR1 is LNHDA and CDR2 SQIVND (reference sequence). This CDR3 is CASSRQGSSYEQYF. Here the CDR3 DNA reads TGTGCCAGTAGTAGACAGGGGTCTAGCTACGAGCAGTACTTC.

CDR3 nucleotide sequence: TGTGCCAGCAGCATAGGACTAGCGGGGTACGGGGAGCTGTTTTTT. It is translated as CASSIGLAGYGELFF. The chain is built from TRBV5-4 and TRBJ2-2, with TRBD2 matching over 12 bases. Germline assignment: CDR1 SGHNT and CDR2 YYREEE (reference sequence). This CDR3 spans 15 amino acids. Trimming at V came to 4 bases and at J to 7 bases, leaving 5 bases not matched to a gene.

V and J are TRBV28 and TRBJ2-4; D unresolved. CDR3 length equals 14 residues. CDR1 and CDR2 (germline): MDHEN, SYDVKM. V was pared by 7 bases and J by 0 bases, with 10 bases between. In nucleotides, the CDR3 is TGTGCCAGCAATTCAATCATAGCCAAAAACATTCAGTACTTC. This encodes CASNSIIAKNIQYF.

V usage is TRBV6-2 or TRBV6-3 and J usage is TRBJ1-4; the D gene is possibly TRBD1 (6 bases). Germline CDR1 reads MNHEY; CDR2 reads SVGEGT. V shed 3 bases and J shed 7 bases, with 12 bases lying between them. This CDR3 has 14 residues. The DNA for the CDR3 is TGTGCCAGCAGTTATTGGGGGCGCGGTGAAAAACTGTTTTTT. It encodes CASSYWGRGEKLFF.

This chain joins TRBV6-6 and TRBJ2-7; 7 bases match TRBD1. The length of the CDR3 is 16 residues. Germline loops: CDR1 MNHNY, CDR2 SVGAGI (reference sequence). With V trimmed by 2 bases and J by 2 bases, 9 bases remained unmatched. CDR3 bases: TGTGCCAGCAGTTACCCGCTTAACAGGGGCACCTACGAGCAGTACTTC. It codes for CASSYPLNRGTYEQYF.

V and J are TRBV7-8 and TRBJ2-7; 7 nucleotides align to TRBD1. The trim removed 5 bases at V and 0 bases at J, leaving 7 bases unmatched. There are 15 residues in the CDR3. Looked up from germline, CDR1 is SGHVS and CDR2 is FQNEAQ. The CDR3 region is CASSARAGGSYEQYF. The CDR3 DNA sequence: TGTGCCAGCAGCGCTCGCGCAGGGGGCTCCTACGAGCAGTACTTC.

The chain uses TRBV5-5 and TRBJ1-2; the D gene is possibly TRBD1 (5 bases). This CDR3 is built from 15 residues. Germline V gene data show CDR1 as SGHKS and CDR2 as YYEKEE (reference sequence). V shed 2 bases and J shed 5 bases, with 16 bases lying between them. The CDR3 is CASSFAWGVEYGYTF. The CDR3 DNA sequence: TGTGCCAGCAGCTTCGCCTGGGGGGTAGAGTATGGCTACACCTTC.

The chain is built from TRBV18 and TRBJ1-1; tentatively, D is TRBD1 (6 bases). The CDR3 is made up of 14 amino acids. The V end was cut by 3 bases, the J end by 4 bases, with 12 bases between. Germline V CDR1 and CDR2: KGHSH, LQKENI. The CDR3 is CASSPNGRGTEAFF. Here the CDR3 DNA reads TGTGCCAGCTCACCGAACGGCAGGGGCACTGAAGCTTTCTTT.

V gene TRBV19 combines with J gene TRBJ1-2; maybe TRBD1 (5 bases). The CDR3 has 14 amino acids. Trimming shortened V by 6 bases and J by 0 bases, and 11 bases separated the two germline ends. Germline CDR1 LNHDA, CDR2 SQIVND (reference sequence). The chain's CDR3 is CASSRTGSNYGYTF. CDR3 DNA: TGTGCCAGTAGCCGTACAGGTTCTAACTATGGCTACACCTTC.

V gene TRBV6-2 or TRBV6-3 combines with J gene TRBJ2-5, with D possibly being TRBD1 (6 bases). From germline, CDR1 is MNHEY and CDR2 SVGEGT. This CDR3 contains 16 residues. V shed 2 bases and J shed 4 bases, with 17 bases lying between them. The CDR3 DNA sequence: TGTGCCAGCAGTTACAACGTACAGGGCCAGGGAGAGACCCAGTACTTC. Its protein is CASSYNVQGQGETQYF.